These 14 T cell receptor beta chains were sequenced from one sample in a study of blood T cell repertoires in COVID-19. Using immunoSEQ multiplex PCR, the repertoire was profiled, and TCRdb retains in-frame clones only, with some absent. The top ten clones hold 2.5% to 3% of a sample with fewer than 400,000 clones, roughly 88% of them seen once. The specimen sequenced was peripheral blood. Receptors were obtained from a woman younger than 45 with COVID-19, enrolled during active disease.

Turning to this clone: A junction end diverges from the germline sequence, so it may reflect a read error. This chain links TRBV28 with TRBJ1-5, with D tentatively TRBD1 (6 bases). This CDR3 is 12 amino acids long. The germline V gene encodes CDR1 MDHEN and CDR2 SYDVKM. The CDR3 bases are TGTGCCAACACACAGGGAAATCAACCCCAGCATTTT. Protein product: CANTQGNQPQHF.

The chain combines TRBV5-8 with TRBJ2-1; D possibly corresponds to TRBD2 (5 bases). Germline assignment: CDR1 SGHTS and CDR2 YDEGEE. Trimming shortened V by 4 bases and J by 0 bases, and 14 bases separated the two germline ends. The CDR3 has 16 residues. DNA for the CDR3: TGTGCCAGCAGCCAGGTCGGGGTCGTCTCCTACAATGAGCAGTTCTTC. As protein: CASSQVGVVSYNEQFF. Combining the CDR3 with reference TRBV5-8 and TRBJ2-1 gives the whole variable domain EAGVTQSPTHLIKTRGQQATLRCSPISGHTSVYWYQQALGLGLQFLLWYDEGEERNRGNFPPRFSGRQFPNYSSELNVNALELEDSALYLCASSQVGVVSYNEQFFGPGTRLTVL.

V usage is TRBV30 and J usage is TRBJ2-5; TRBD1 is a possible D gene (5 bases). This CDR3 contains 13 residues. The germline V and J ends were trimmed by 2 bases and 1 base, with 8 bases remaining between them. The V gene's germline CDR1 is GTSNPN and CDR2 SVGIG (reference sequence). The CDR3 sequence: CAWSRQSQETQYF. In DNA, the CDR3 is TGTGCCTGGAGTAGACAGTCCCAAGAGACCCAGTACTTC.

The CDR3: CASSRGGGTDTQYF. The CDR3 DNA sequence: TGTGCCAGCAGCCGGGGAGGGGGCACAGATACGCAGTATTTT. This sequence joins TRBV6-5 and TRBJ2-3, with 7 bases matching TRBD2. This CDR3 region has 14 residues. Germline V lookup: CDR1 MNHEY, CDR2 SVGAGI. The V segment lost 6 bases and the J segment 1 base; nucleotides outside the gene matches: 4.

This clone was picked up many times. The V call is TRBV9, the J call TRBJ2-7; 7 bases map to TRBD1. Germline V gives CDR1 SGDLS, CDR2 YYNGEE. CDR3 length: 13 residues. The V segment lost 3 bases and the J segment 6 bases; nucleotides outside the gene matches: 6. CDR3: CASSEGQRGEQYF. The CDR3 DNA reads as TGTGCCAGCAGCGAGGGACAGAGGGGCGAGCAGTACTTC.

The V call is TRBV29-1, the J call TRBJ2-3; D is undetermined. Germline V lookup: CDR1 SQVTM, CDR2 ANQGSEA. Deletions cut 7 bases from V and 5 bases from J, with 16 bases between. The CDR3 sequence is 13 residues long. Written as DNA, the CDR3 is TGCAGCGCCTCAGCGATATTGGGAGATACGCAGTATTTT. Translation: CSASAILGDTQYF.

CDR3: CASSTVPGLAEQYNEQFF. As DNA, the CDR3 is TGTGCCAGCAGCACGGTTCCGGGACTAGCAGAGCAATACAATGAGCAGTTCTTC. The chain has TRBV7-6 and TRBJ2-1; 9 nucleotides agree with TRBD2. This CDR3 spans 18 amino acids. V was pared by 5 bases and J by 4 bases, with 15 bases of the junction left unmatched. Germline CDR1 reads SGHVS; CDR2 reads FNYEAQ.

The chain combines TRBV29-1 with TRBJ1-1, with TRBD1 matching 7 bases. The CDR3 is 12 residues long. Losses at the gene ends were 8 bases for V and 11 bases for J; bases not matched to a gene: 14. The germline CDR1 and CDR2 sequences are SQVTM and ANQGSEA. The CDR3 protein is CSINRGSLEAFF. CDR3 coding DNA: TGCAGCATTAACAGGGGATCGCTGGAGGCTTTCTTT.

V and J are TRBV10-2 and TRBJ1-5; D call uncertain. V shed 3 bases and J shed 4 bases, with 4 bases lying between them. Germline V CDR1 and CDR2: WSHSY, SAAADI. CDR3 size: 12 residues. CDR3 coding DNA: TGCGCCAGCAGTGAACGGAATCAGCCCCAGCATTTT. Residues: CASSERNQPQHF.

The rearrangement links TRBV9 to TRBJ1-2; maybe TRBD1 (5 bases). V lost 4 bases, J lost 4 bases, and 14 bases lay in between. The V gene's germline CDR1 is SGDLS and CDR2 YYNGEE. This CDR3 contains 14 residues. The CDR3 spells CASSRQTGTYGYTF. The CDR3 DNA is TGTGCCAGCAGCAGACAGACGGGTACCTATGGCTACACCTTC.

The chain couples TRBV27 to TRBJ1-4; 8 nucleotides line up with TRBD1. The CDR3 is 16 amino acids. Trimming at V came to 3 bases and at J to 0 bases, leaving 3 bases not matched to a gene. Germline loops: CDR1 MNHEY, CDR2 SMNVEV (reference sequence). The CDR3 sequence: CASSLTGATTNEKLFF. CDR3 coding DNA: TGTGCCAGCAGTTTGACAGGGGCTACAACTAATGAAAAACTGTTTTTT.

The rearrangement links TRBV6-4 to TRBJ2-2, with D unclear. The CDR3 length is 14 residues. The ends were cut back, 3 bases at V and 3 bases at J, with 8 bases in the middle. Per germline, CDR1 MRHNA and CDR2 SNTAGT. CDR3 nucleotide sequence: TGTGCCAGCAGTGAGGAGTCCTACACCGGGGAGCTGTTTTTT. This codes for CASSEESYTGELFF.

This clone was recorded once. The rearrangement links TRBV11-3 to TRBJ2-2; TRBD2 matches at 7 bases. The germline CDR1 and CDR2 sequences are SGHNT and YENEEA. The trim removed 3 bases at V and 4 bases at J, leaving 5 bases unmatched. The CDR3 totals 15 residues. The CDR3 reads CASSLGGSATGELFF. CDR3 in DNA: TGTGCCAGCAGCTTGGGCGGGAGCGCCACCGGGGAGCTGTTTTTT. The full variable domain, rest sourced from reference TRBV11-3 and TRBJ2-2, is EAGVVQSPRYKIIEKKQPVAFWCNPISGHNTLYWYLQNLGQGPELLIRYENEEAVDDSQLPKDRFSAERLKGVDSTLKIQPAELGDSAVYLCASSLGGSATGELFFGEGSRLTVL.

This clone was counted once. CDR3 in amino acids: CACEDTFYGYTF. CDR3 DNA: TGTGCCTGCGAGGACACCTTCTATGGCTACACCTTC. The chain carries TRBV28 and TRBJ1-2; weak D call: TRBD1 (5 bases). V lost 11 bases and J lost 4, with 14 bases in between. This CDR3 region has 12 residues. The germline gives CDR1 MDHEN, CDR2 SYDVKM.